This T cell receptor beta chain came from a study of metastatic and nonmetastatic thyroid tumors. Study-wide context: The study looked at repertoires side by side in blood and in tumor or nodule tissue from malignant and benign thyroid patients.

Authors' analysis steps: The authors used CDR3 differences across clinicopathological groups to build a distant-metastasis classifier for papillary thyroid cancer. From the PCR reads, TCRdb re-called clones with MiXCR. The authors' filters were not applied to this entry. The data hold around 42,000 clones, with roughly an eighth observed a single time. No patient had received any treatment before thyroid surgery. The J segment lost 3 bases and the V segment lost 1 base, leaving 1 base of the junction unmatched. The CDR3 length is 14 residues. Germline CDR1 reads DFQATT; CDR2 reads SNEGSKA (reference sequence). This clone was seen repeatedly, ten times or more. Its matching antigen is unknown. General study results and limits: According to reports, the diversity of TCR beta was significantly higher in malignant thyroid tumors than in benign nodules, and this held in both blood and tumor samples.

The receptor was derived from a female donor with papillary thyroid cancer or a benign thyroid nodule (not recorded which). Some clones in this sample may be carry-over from other donors' samples. The sequencing sample was made of blood. The chain couples TRBV20-1 to TRBJ2-2, with 8 bases aligning to TRBD1. The CDR3 coding sequence is TGCAGTGCTAGAGGGACAGGGTACACCGGGGAGCTGTTTTTT. Protein sequence: CSARGTGYTGELFF.